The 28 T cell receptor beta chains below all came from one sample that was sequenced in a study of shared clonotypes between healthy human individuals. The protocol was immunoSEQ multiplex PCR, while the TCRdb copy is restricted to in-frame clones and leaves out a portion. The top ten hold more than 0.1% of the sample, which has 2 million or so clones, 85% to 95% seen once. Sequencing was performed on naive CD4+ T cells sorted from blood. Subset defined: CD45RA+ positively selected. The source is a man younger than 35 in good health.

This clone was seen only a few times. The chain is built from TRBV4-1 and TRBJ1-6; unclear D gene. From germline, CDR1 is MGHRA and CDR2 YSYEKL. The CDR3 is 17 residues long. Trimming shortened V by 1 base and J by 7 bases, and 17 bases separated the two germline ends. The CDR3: CASSQAEGNRMNSPLHF. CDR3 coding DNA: TGCGCCAGCAGCCAAGCCGAAGGAAATCGAATGAATTCACCCCTCCACTTT.

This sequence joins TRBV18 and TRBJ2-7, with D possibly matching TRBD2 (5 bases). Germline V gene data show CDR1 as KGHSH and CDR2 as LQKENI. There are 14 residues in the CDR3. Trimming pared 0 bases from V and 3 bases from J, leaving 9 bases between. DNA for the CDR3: TGTGCCAGCTCACCACCCGGGGTCTACTACGAGCAGTACTTC. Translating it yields CASSPPGVYYEQYF.

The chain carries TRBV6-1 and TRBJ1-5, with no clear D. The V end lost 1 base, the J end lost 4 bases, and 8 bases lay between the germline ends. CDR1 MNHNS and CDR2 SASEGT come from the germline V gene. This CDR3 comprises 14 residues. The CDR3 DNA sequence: TGTGCCAGCAGTGAAGTCGGAGCTAATCAGCCCCAGCATTTT. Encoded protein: CASSEVGANQPQHF.

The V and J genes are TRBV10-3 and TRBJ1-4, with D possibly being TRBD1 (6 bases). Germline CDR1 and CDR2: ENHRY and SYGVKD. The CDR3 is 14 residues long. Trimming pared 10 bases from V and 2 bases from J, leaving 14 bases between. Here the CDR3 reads CATRGTGTNEKLFF. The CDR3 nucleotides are TGTGCCACCAGGGGTACAGGGACTAATGAAAAACTGTTTTTT.

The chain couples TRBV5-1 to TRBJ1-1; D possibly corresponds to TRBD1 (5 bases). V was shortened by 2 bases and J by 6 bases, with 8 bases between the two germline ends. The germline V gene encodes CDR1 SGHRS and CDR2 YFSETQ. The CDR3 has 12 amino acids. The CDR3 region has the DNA TGCGCCAGCAGCTTCGGGGCGGCTGAAGCTTTCTTT. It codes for CASSFGAAEAFF.

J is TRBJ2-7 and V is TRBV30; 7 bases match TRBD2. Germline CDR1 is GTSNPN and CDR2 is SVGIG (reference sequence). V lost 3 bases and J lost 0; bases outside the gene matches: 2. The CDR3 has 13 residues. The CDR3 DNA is TGTGCCTGGAGGTGGGGGGGCTCCTACGAGCAGTACTTC. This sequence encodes CAWRWGGSYEQYF.

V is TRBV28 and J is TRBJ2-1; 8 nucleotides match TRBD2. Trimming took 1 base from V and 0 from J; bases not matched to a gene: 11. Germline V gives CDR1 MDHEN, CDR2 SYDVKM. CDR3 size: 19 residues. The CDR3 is CASSLFAAGVRNSYNEQFF. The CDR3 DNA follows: TGTGCCAGCAGTTTATTCGCAGCGGGGGTCCGCAACTCCTACAATGAGCAGTTCTTC.

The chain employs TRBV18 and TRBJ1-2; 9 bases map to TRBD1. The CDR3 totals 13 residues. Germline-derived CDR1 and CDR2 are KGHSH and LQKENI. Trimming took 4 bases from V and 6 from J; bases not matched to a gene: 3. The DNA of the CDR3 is TGTGCCAGCTCACGGGGGACAGGGAATGGCTACACCTTC. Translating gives CASSRGTGNGYTF.

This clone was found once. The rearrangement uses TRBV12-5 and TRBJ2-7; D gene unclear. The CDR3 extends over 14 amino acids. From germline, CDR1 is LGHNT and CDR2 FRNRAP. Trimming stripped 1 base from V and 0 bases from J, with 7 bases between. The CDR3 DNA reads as TGTGCTAGTGGTTTGGCCGGTAGCTCCTACGAGCAGTACTTC. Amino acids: CASGLAGSSYEQYF. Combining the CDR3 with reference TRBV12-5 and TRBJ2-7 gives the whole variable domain DARVTQTPRHKVTEMGQEVTMRCQPILGHNTVFWYRQTMMQGLELLAYFRNRAPLDDSGMPKDRFSAEMPDATLATLKIQPSEPRDSAVYFCASGLAGSSYEQYFGPGTRLTVT.

The CDR3 coding sequence is TGTGCATCGGGTGAGGCTAACTATGGCTACACCTTC. Translated, it gives CASGEANYGYTF. The chain employs TRBV18 and TRBJ1-2; D gene ambiguous. This CDR3 has 12 amino acids. Germline assignment: CDR1 KGHSH and CDR2 LQKENI.

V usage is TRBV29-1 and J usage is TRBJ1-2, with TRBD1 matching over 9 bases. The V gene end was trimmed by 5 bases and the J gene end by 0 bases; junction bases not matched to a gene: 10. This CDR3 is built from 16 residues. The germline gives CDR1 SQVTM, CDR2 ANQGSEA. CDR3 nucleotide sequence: TGCAGCGTTCTCCGGGACAGGGAAATTTCTAACTATGGCTACACCTTC. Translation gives CSVLRDREISNYGYTF.

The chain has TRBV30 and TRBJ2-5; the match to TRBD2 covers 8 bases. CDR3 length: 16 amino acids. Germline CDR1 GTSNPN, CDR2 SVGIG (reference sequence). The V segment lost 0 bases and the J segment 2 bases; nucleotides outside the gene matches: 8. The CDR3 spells CAWSVRVLAAQETQYF. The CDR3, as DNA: TGTGCCTGGAGTGTCCGAGTACTAGCGGCACAAGAGACCCAGTACTTC.

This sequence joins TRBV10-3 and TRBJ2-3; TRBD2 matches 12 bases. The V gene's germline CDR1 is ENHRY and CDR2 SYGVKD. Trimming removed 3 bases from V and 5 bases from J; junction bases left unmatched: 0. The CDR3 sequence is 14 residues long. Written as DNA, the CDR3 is TGTGCCATCAGTGAACTAGCGGGGGGAGATACGCAGTATTTT. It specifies CAISELAGGDTQYF.

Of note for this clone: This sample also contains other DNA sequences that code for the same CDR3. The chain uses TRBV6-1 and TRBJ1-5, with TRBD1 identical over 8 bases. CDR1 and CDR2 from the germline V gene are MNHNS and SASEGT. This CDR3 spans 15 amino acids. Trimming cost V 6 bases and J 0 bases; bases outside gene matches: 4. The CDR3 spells CASRGQGASNQPQHF. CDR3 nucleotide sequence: TGTGCCAGCAGAGGACAGGGCGCTAGCAATCAGCCCCAGCATTTT.

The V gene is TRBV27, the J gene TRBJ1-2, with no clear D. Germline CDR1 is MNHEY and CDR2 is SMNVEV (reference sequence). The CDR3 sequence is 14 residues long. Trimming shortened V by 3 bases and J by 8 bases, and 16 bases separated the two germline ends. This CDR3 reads CASSFKDGPLGYTF. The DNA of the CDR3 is TGTGCCAGCAGTTTTAAGGACGGACCTCTCGGCTACACCTTC.

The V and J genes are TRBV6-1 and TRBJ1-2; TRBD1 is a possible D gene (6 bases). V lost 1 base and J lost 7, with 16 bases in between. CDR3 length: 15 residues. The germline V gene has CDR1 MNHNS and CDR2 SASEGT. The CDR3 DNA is TGTGCCAGCAGTGAAGTCGTCCAGGGGCCTTTTGGCTACACCTTC. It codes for CASSEVVQGPFGYTF.

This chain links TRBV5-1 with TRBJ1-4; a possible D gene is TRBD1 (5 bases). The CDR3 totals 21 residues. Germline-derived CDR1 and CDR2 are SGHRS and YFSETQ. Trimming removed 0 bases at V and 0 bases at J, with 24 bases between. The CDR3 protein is CASSLGPRTQIPFATNEKLFF. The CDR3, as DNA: TGCGCCAGCAGCTTGGGACCTCGGACACAGATACCCTTTGCAACTAATGAAAAACTGTTTTTT.

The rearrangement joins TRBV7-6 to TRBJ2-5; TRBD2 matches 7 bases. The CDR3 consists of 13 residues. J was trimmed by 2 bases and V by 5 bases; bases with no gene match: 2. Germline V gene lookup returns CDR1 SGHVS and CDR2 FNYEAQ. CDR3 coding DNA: TGTGCCAGCAGCGGGGGGGTTCAAGAGACCCAGTACTTC. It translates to CASSGGVQETQYF.

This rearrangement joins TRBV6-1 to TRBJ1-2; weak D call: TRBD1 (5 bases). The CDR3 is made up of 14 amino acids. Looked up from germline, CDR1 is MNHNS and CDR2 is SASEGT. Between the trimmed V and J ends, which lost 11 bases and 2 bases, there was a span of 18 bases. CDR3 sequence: CAAQPQGTNYGYTF. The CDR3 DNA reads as TGTGCCGCCCAACCCCAGGGAACCAACTATGGCTACACCTTC.

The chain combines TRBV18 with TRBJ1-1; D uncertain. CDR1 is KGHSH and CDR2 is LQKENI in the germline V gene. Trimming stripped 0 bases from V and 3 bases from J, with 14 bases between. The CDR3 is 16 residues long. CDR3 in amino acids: CASSPPGGFVYTEAFF. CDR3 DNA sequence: TGTGCCAGCTCACCACCCGGCGGGTTCGTTTACACTGAAGCTTTCTTT.

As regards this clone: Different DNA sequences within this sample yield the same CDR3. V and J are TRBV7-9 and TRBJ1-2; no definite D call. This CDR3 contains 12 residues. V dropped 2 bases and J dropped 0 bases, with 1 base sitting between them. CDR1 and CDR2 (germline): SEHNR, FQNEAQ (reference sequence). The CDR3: CASSLSNYGYTF. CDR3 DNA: TGTGCCAGCAGCTTATCTAACTATGGCTACACCTTC.

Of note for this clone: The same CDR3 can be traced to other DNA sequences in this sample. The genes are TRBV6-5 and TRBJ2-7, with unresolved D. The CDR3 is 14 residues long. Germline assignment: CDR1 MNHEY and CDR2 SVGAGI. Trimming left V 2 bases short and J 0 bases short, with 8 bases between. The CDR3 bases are TGTGCCAGCAGTTACCTCGCCGGCTCCTACGAGCAGTACTTC. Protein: CASSYLAGSYEQYF.

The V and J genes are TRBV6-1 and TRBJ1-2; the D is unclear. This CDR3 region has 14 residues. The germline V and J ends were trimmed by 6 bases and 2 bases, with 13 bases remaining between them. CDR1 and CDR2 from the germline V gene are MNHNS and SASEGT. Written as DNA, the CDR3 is TGTGCCAGCAGACGCCCCGGAGTGAACTATGGCTACACCTTC. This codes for CASRRPGVNYGYTF.

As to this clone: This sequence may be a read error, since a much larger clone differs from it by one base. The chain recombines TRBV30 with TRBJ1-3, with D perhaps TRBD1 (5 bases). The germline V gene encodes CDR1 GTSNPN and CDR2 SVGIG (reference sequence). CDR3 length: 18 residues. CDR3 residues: CARSVPPGMAPAGNTIYF. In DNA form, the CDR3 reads TGTGCCCGGAGTGTCCCTCCAGGGATGGCCCCCGCTGGAAACACCATATATTTT.

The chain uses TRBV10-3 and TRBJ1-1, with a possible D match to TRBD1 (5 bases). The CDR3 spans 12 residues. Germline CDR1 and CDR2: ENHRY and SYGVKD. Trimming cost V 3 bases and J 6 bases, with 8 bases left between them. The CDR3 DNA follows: TGTGCCATCAGTGACGGGGGTGCTGAAGCTTTCTTT. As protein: CAISDGGAEAFF.

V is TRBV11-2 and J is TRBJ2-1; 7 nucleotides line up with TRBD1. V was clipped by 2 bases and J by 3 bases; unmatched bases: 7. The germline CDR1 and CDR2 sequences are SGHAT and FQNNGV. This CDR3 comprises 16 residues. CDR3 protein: CASSLLRGGLYNEQFF. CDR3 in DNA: TGTGCCAGCAGCTTACTCCGAGGGGGCCTCTACAATGAGCAGTTCTTC.

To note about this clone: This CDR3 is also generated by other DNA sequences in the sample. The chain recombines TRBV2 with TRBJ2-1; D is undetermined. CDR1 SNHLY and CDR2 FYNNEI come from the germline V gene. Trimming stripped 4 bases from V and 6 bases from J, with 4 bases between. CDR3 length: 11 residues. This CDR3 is CASSVVNEQFF. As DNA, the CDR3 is TGTGCCAGCAGTGTAGTCAATGAGCAGTTCTTC. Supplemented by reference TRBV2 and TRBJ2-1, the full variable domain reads EPEVTQTPSHQVTQMGQEVILRCVPISNHLYFYWYRQILGQKVEFLVSFYNNEISEKSEIFDDQFSVERPDGSNFTLKIRSTKLEDSAMYFCASSVVNEQFFGPGTRLTVL.

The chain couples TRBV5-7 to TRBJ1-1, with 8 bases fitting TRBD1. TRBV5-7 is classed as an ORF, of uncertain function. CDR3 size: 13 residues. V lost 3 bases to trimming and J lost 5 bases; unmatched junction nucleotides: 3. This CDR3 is CASSSRGRTEAFF. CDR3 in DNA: TGTGCCAGCAGCTCCAGGGGGCGAACTGAAGCTTTCTTT.